A selection of T cell receptor beta chains follows, all from one sample in a study of post-analysis software for immune sequencing data. TCRdb fed the PCR reads into MiXCR, producing one record per CDR3 protein. The sample lists 380,000 or so distinct CDR3 sequences; 30% to 45% were seen once. The sample was blood. Every receptor here comes from a girl between 10 and 17 years old with multiple sclerosis. Each CDR3 is given with its conserved first and last residue. The order of the fields is clone size, V gene, J gene, D gene, CDR3 protein, CDR3 DNA. D genes are given only for firm matches. Clone size is not always given. Where it is, it says once, few, many or a class for expanded clones.

>-|TRBV5-1|TRBJ1-4|TRBD1
CASSRQGREVEKLFF
TGCGCCAGCAGCCGACAGGGGAGGGAGGTCGAAAAACTGTTTTTT
>-|TRBV18|TRBJ2-3|-
CASSPPTLLNTDTQYF
TGTGCCAGCTCACCCCCTACCCTACTGAACACAGATACGCAGTATTTT
>few|TRBV20-1|TRBJ1-4|-
CSAYLHGREKLFF
TGCAGTGCTTACTTACACGGGAGGGAAAAACTGTTTTTT
>few|TRBV6-4|TRBJ1-4|-
CASSVGGESNEKLFF
TGTGCCAGCAGTGTCGGGGGTGAATCTAATGAAAAACTGTTTTTT
>few|TRBV7-9|TRBJ2-1|-
CASSSRASARYNEQFF
TGTGCCAGCAGCTCCCGGGCTAGCGCACGCTACAATGAGCAGTTCTTC
>-|TRBV13|TRBJ1-2|-
CASREMGDGYGYTF
TGTGCCAGCAGAGAAATGGGGGATGGCTATGGCTACACCTTC
>-|TRBV28|TRBJ1-5|-
CASSQPPHQPQHF
TGTGCCAGCAGTCAACCCCCACATCAGCCCCAGCATTTT
>-|TRBV15|TRBJ2-3|-
CATSRPVTDTQYF
TGTGCCACCAGCAGACCAGTAACAGATACGCAGTATTTT
>-|TRBV2|TRBJ2-6|-
CASRTRLVPSGANVLTF
TGTGCCAGCAGGACCAGGCTCGTTCCCTCTGGGGCCAACGTCCTGACTTTC
>-|TRBV20-1|TRBJ2-5|-
CSPWAPREETQYF
TGCAGCCCCTGGGCACCGAGGGAAGAGACCCAGTACTTC
>-|TRBV5-1|TRBJ2-3|-
CASGTDGDTQYF
TGCGCCAGCGGGACTGACGGGGATACGCAGTATTTT
>few|TRBV24-1|TRBJ2-7|TRBD1
CATTAGTGSSYEQYF
TGTGCCACTACCGCCGGGACAGGTAGCTCCTACGAGCAGTACTTC
>many|TRBV25-1|TRBJ2-7|TRBD2
CASRGGNRYEQYF
TGTGCCAGTCGGGGGGGGAATCGGTACGAGCAGTACTTC
>few|TRBV6-5|TRBJ2-7|TRBD2
CASSHSGGSSYEQYF
TGTGCCAGCAGTCATAGCGGGGGGAGCTCCTACGAGCAGTACTTC